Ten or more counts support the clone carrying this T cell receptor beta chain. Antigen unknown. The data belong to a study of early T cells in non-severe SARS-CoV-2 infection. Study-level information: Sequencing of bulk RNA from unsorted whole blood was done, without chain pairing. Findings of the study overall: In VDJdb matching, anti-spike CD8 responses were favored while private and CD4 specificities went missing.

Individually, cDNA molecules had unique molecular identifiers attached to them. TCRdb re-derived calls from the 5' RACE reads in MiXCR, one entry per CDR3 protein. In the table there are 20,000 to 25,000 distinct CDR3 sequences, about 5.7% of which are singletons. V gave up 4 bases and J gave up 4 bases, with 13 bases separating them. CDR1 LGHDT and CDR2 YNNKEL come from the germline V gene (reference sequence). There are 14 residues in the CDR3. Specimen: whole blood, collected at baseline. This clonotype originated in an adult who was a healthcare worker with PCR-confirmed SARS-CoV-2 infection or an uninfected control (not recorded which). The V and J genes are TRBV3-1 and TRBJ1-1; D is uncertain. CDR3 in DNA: TGTGCCAGCAGCCTTGACGGATGGAGCACTGAAGCTTTCTTT. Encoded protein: CASSLDGWSTEAFF.